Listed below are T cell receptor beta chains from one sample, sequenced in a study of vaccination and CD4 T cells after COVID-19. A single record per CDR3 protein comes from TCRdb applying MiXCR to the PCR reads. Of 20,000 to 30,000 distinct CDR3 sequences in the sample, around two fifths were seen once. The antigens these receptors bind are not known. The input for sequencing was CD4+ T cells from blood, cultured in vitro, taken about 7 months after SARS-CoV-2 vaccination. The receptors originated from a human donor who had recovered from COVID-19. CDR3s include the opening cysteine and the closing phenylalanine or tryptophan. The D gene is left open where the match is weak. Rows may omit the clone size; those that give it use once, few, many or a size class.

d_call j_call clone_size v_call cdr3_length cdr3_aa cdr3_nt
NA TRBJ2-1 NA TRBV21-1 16 CASSKESCYSYNEQFF TGTGCCAGCAGCAAAGAATCCTGCTACTCCTACAATGAGCAGTTCTTC
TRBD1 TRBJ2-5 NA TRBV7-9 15 CASSLDRGPQETQYF TGTGCCAGCAGCTTAGACAGGGGGCCCCAAGAGACCCAGTACTTC
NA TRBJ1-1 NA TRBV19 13 CASSITGGTEAFF TGTGCCAGTAGTATCACGGGGGGCACTGAAGCTTTCTTT
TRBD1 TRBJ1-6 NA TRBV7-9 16 CASSLGGQGAYSPLHF TGTGCCAGCAGCTTAGGGGGACAGGGGGCCTATTCACCCCTCCACTTT
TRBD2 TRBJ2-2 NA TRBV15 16 CATSRGLAGATGELFF TGTGCCACCAGCAGGGGACTAGCGGGAGCGACCGGGGAGCTGTTTTTT
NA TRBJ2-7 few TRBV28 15 CASTSLGQVIYEQYF TGTGCCAGCACCAGTTTAGGGCAGGTGATCTACGAGCAGTACTTC
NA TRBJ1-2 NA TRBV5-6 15 CASSLAQLANYGYTF TGTGCCAGCAGCTTGGCACAGCTGGCTAACTATGGCTACACCTTC
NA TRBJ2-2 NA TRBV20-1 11 CSATRTGELFF TGCAGTGCGACCCGCACCGGGGAGCTGTTTTTT
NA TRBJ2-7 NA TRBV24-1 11 CATSVGREQYF TGTGCCACCAGTGTTGGGCGCGAGCAGTACTTC
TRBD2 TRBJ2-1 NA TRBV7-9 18 CASSLAGLAGILVDEQFF TGTGCCAGCAGCTTAGCTGGACTAGCGGGGATACTTGTTGATGAGCAGTTCTTC
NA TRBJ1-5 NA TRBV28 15 CASSSGLTYDQPQHF TGTGCCAGCAGTTCGGGACTCACGTACGATCAGCCCCAGCATTTT
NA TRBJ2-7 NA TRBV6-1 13 CASSEAGNYEQYF TGTGCCAGCAGTGAAGCAGGAAACTACGAGCAGTACTTC
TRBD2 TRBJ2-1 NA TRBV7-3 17 CASSLTAAGGSDNEQFF TGTGCCAGCAGCTTAACGGCGGCGGGAGGGTCGGACAATGAGCAGTTCTTC
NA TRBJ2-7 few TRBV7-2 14 CASSLMRDNYEQYF TGTGCCAGCAGCTTAATGCGGGATAACTACGAGCAGTACTTC
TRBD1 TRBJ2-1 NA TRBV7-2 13 CASRGQGVNEQFF TGTGCCAGCAGGGGACAGGGTGTCAATGAGCAGTTCTTC
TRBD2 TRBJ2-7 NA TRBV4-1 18 CASSQVFLTSGSVYEQYF TGCGCCAGCAGCCAAGTTTTCTTGACTAGCGGGAGCGTCTACGAGCAGTACTTC
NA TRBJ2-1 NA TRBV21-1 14 CASNRLAGVNEQFF TGTGCCAGCAACCGACTAGCGGGAGTCAATGAGCAGTTCTTC
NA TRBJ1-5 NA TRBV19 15 CASSHALGGNQPQHF TGTGCCAGTAGCCATGCATTAGGGGGCAATCAGCCCCAGCATTTT
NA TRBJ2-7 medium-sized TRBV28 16 CASSFSTGTVGHEQYF TGTGCCAGCAGTTTTTCGACGGGGACGGTAGGGCACGAGCAGTACTTC
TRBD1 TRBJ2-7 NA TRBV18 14 CASSWTGLSYEQYF TGTGCCAGCTCATGGACAGGGTTGTCCTACGAGCAGTACTTC
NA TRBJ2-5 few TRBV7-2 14 CASSPVSSRETQYF TGTGCCAGCAGCCCAGTCTCGAGTCGGGAGACCCAGTACTTC
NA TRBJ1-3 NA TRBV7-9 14 CASSRQNSGNTIYF TGTGCCAGCAGCAGACAGAACTCTGGAAACACCATATATTTT
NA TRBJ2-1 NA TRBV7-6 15 CASSTQRVSYNEQFF TGTGCCAGCAGCACCCAGCGGGTGTCCTACAATGAGCAGTTCTTC
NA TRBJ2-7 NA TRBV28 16 CASSLPGPRGSYEQYF TGTGCCAGCAGTTTACCAGGGCCGAGGGGGTCCTACGAGCAGTACTTC
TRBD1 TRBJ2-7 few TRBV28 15 CASSTPRTGGYEQYF TGTGCCAGCAGTACTCCCCGGACAGGGGGATACGAGCAGTACTTC
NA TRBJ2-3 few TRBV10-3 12 CAIRDLTDTQYF TGTGCCATCCGGGACCTCACAGATACGCAGTATTTT
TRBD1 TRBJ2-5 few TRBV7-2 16 CASSLGRTGGQETQYF TGTGCCAGCAGCTTAGGCCGGACAGGGGGCCAAGAGACCCAGTACTTC